A single TCR beta chain is shown here with its context. This entry is derived from a study of blood T cell repertoires in COVID-19. Recovered status in Cohort 3 required two negative PCRs, clearance, or symptom resolution. The method was immunoSEQ multiplex PCR; TCRdb's version includes in-frame clones alone and lacks a portion of them. The table shows around 150,000 clones, with 85% occurring only once. Germline assignment: CDR1 MNHEY and CDR2 SVGAGI. The CDR3 is 12 amino acids. V was trimmed by 2 bases and J by 7 bases, leaving 5 bases between them. The chain couples TRBV6-5 to TRBJ2-2; D is undetermined. Input material: PBMCs or T cells enriched from blood (not recorded which). The TCR sequence derives from a woman aged 35 to 49 who had recovered from COVID-19. The CDR3 nucleotides read TGTGCCAGCAGTTACCAGGTCGGGGAGCTGTTTTTT. Translation gives CASSYQVGELFF.